This TCR beta chain was observed in a study of early T cells in non-severe SARS-CoV-2 infection. V was trimmed by 5 bases and J by 5 bases, leaving 18 bases between them. Germline values: CDR1 SGHAT, CDR2 FQNNGV. The CDR3 runs to 15 residues. Unique molecular identifiers were attached to individual cDNA molecules. A single record per CDR3 protein comes from TCRdb applying MiXCR to the 5' RACE reads. The data show approximately 70,000 distinct CDR3 sequences, 9% to 10% seen once. This clonotype originated in an adult who was a healthcare worker with PCR-confirmed SARS-CoV-2 infection or an uninfected control (not recorded which). V gene TRBV11-2 combines with J gene TRBJ1-2; TRBD1 might be the D (5 bases). The sequencing used whole blood, collected at baseline. The CDR3 DNA reads TGTGCCAGCAGCCCCCTTGTCCGGACATTTTATGGCTACACCTTC. Protein sequence: CASSPLVRTFYGYTF.